A selection of T cell receptor beta chains follows, all from one sample in a study of blood T cell repertoires in COVID-19. Clones were sequenced by immunoSEQ multiplex PCR, and TCRdb holds only the in-frame ones, with some missing. In the table there are around 200,000 clones, around 85% of which are singletons. The sample comprised peripheral blood. These TCRs come from a man aged 65 to 85 with active or convalescent COVID-19. The CDR3 runs from the conserved cysteine through the conserved F or W. The D gene is left open where the match is weak. A row's size may be missing; if present it is once, few, many or a size class.

D gene: NA; V gene: TRBV2; clone size: NA; J gene: TRBJ1-1; CDR3 protein: CASARWVAGENTEAFF; CDR3 DNA: TGTGCCAGCGCTCGATGGGTCGCAGGGGAGAACACTGAAGCTTTCTTT
D gene: NA; V gene: TRBV5-1; clone size: NA; J gene: TRBJ2-3; CDR3 protein: CASSFHPAEGTDTQYF; CDR3 DNA: TGCGCCAGCAGCTTCCACCCTGCGGAAGGTACAGATACGCAGTATTTT
D gene: NA; V gene: TRBV19; clone size: NA; J gene: TRBJ1-1; CDR3 protein: CASSTTVGTEAFF; CDR3 DNA: TGTGCCAGTAGTACCACAGTGGGCACTGAAGCTTTCTTT
D gene: NA; V gene: TRBV29-1; clone size: NA; J gene: TRBJ2-7; CDR3 protein: CSAGQRYEQYF; CDR3 DNA: TGCAGCGCAGGACAGCGGTACGAGCAGTACTTC
D gene: TRBD1; V gene: TRBV6-5; clone size: NA; J gene: TRBJ2-7; CDR3 protein: CASSYRDRGSYEQYF; CDR3 DNA: TGTGCCAGCAGTTACCGGGACAGGGGCTCCTACGAGCAGTACTTC
D gene: TRBD1; V gene: TRBV6-5; clone size: NA; J gene: TRBJ1-1; CDR3 protein: CASSSDRAGNTEAFF; CDR3 DNA: TGTGCCAGCAGTTCAGACAGGGCGGGGAACACTGAAGCTTTCTTT
D gene: TRBD1; V gene: TRBV3-1/TRBV3-2; clone size: NA; J gene: TRBJ1-6; CDR3 protein: CASSPRGPGGQSSYNSPLHF; CDR3 DNA: TGTGCCAGCAGCCCGAGAGGGCCAGGGGGTCAGAGCTCCTATAATTCACCCCTCCACTTT
D gene: NA; V gene: TRBV4-1; clone size: many; J gene: TRBJ1-6; CDR3 protein: CASSSPIPDSPLHF; CDR3 DNA: TGCGCCAGCAGCAGCCCCATTCCGGATTCACCCCTCCACTTT
D gene: NA; V gene: TRBV29-1; clone size: NA; J gene: TRBJ1-1; CDR3 protein: CSVVRGNTEAFF; CDR3 DNA: TGCAGCGTTGTTCGGGGAAACACTGAAGCTTTCTTT
D gene: NA; V gene: TRBV7-2; clone size: NA; J gene: TRBJ1-2; CDR3 protein: CASSLASYGYTF; CDR3 DNA: TGTGCCAGCAGCTTAGCCAGCTATGGCTACACCTTC
D gene: NA; V gene: TRBV11-3; clone size: NA; J gene: TRBJ2-7; CDR3 protein: CASSLRGAVYEQYF; CDR3 DNA: TGTGCCAGCAGCTTACGGGGGGCTGTCTACGAGCAGTACTTC
D gene: NA; V gene: TRBV19; clone size: NA; J gene: TRBJ2-1; CDR3 protein: CASSIDRTEIPYNEQFF; CDR3 DNA: TGTGCCAGTAGTATAGATAGGACAGAAATCCCTTACAATGAGCAGTTCTTC
D gene: NA; V gene: TRBV2; clone size: NA; J gene: TRBJ2-2; CDR3 protein: CASTRDRLNTGELFF; CDR3 DNA: TGTGCCAGCACCAGAGACAGGTTGAACACCGGGGAGCTGTTTTTT
D gene: TRBD1; V gene: TRBV2; clone size: NA; J gene: TRBJ1-2; CDR3 protein: CASSRDRDIVGYTF; CDR3 DNA: TGTGCCAGCAGCCGGGACAGGGACATTGTTGGCTACACCTTC
D gene: NA; V gene: TRBV6-5; clone size: NA; J gene: TRBJ1-2; CDR3 protein: CASRSTGISNYGYTF; CDR3 DNA: TGTGCCAGCAGGTCTACAGGGATAAGCAACTATGGCTACACCTTC
D gene: NA; V gene: TRBV5-1; clone size: NA; J gene: TRBJ1-5; CDR3 protein: CASSRDIGIQPQHF; CDR3 DNA: TGCGCCAGCAGCCGGGACATCGGGATTCAGCCCCAGCATTTT
D gene: TRBD2; V gene: TRBV6-5; clone size: NA; J gene: TRBJ2-1; CDR3 protein: CASSYSGTSGTQEQFF; CDR3 DNA: TGTGCCAGCAGTTACTCGGGGACTAGCGGGACCCAAGAGCAGTTCTTC
D gene: NA; V gene: TRBV6-5; clone size: NA; J gene: TRBJ2-2; CDR3 protein: CASSNGANTGELFF; CDR3 DNA: TGTGCCAGCAGTAACGGGGCGAACACCGGGGAGCTGTTTTTT
D gene: TRBD1; V gene: TRBV7-8; clone size: NA; J gene: TRBJ1-2; CDR3 protein: CASSLAQTGTNYGYTF; CDR3 DNA: TGTGCCAGCAGCTTAGCCCAGACAGGGACCAACTATGGCTACACCTTC
D gene: TRBD1; V gene: TRBV11-3; clone size: NA; J gene: TRBJ1-5; CDR3 protein: CASSVPQGATYSNQPQHF; CDR3 DNA: TGTGCCAGCAGCGTTCCCCAGGGGGCCACGTATAGCAATCAGCCCCAGCATTTT
D gene: TRBD1; V gene: TRBV19; clone size: NA; J gene: TRBJ1-5; CDR3 protein: CASSLHSPGTGHQPQHF; CDR3 DNA: TGTGCCAGTAGTCTTCACTCCCCCGGGACAGGGCATCAGCCCCAGCATTTT
D gene: NA; V gene: TRBV7-7; clone size: NA; J gene: TRBJ2-7; CDR3 protein: CASSPGQGSSYEQYF; CDR3 DNA: TGTGCTAGCAGCCCCGGCCAGGGAAGCTCCTACGAGCAGTACTTC
D gene: TRBD1; V gene: TRBV19; clone size: NA; J gene: TRBJ1-2; CDR3 protein: CASSTGTVGSYGYTF; CDR3 DNA: TGTGCCAGTAGTACCGGGACAGTAGGCAGCTATGGCTACACCTTC
D gene: NA; V gene: TRBV9; clone size: NA; J gene: TRBJ1-2; CDR3 protein: CASSVGQSNYGYTF; CDR3 DNA: TGTGCCAGCAGCGTGGGACAATCTAACTATGGCTACACCTTC
D gene: TRBD2; V gene: TRBV28; clone size: NA; J gene: TRBJ2-2; CDR3 protein: CASSSISGGSTGELFF; CDR3 DNA: TGTGCCAGCAGTTCCATTTCGGGAGGCTCCACCGGGGAGCTGTTTTTT
D gene: TRBD2; V gene: TRBV7-8; clone size: NA; J gene: TRBJ2-1; CDR3 protein: CASSWTSAYNEQFF; CDR3 DNA: TGTGCCAGCAGCTGGACTAGCGCATACAATGAGCAGTTCTTC
D gene: NA; V gene: TRBV6-6; clone size: NA; J gene: TRBJ2-7; CDR3 protein: CASARDSPYEQYF; CDR3 DNA: TGTGCCAGCGCGCGGGACAGCCCCTACGAGCAGTACTTC
D gene: NA; V gene: TRBV28; clone size: NA; J gene: TRBJ1-2; CDR3 protein: CASSFGANYGYTF; CDR3 DNA: TGTGCCAGCAGTTTTGGGGCCAACTATGGCTACACCTTC
D gene: TRBD1; V gene: TRBV11-2; clone size: NA; J gene: TRBJ2-3; CDR3 protein: CASSFGDRRADTQYF; CDR3 DNA: TGTGCCAGCAGCTTTGGGGACAGGAGAGCAGATACGCAGTATTTT
D gene: TRBD1; V gene: TRBV11-2; clone size: NA; J gene: TRBJ1-5; CDR3 protein: CASSLGTGGLSNQPQHF; CDR3 DNA: TGTGCCAGCAGCTTAGGGACAGGGGGCTTGAGCAATCAGCCCCAGCATTTT
D gene: NA; V gene: TRBV11-2; clone size: NA; J gene: TRBJ2-7; CDR3 protein: CASSYRTTASYEQYF; CDR3 DNA: TGTGCCAGCAGCTACCGGACTACTGCCTCCTACGAGCAGTACTTC
D gene: NA; V gene: TRBV6-2/TRBV6-3; clone size: many; J gene: TRBJ1-1; CDR3 protein: CASSWQVNTEAFF; CDR3 DNA: TGTGCCAGCAGTTGGCAGGTGAACACTGAAGCTTTCTTT